The text below deals with one TCR beta chain. This entry is derived from a study of blood T cell repertoires in COVID-19. This CDR3 has 17 residues. Unmatched junction bases numbered 9, after V lost 5 bases and J lost 0 bases. Germline assignment: CDR1 SGHTA and CDR2 FQGTGA. Methods used by the authors: The authors estimated nucleated cell counts from reference gene primer amplification. Profiling relied on immunoSEQ multiplex PCR, and the TCRdb table lists in-frame clones only, not all of them. The D gene and trimming were derived from the DNA, and the V and J assignments and clone size from that table. The sample has approximately 150,000 clones, about 84% seen once.

The clonotype was recovered from a woman in her fifties or sixties with acute or convalescent COVID-19. Sequencing was carried out using peripheral blood. This sequence joins TRBV7-3 and TRBJ2-1, with 8 bases aligning to TRBD1. CDR3 nucleotide sequence: TGTGCCAGCAGCCCCCAAGGTACAGGGGGCTCCTACAATGAGCAGTTCTTC. It yields the protein CASSPQGTGGSYNEQFF.